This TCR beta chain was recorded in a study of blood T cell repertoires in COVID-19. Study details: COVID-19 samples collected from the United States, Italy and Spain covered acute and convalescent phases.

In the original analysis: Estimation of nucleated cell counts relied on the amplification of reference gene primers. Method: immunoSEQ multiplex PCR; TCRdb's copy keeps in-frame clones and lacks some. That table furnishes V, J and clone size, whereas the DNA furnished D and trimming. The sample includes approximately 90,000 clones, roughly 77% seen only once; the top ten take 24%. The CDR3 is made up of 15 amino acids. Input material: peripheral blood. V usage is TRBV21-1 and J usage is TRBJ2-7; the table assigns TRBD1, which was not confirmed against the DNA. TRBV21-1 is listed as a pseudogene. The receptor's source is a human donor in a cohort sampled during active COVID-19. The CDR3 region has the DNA TGTGCCAGCAGCAAAGCGCTTACGGACACTTACGAGCAGTACTTC. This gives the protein CASSKALTDTYEQYF.